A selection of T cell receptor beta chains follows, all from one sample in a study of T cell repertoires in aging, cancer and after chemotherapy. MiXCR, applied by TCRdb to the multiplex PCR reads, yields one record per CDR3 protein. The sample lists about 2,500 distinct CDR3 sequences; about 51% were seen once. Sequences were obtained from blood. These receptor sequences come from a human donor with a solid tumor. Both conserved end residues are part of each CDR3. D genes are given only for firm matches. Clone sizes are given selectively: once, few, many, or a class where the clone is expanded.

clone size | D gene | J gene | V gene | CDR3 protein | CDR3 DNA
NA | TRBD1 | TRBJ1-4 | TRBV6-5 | CASSQTGGQRQKLFF | TGTGCCAGCAGTCAGACAGGGGGCCAACGCCAAAAACTGTTTTTT
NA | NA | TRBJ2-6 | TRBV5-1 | CASSLSLSSGANVLTF | TGCGCCAGCAGCTTGTCCCTAAGCTCTGGGGCCAACGTCCTGACTTTC
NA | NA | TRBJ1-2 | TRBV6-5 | CASSPGGDYGYTF | TGTGCCAGCTCCCCGGGCGGAGACTATGGCTACACCTTC
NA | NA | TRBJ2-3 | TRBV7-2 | CASSSGLAIRRTDTQYF | TGTGCCAGCAGCTCCGGACTCGCCATCCGCCGCACAGATACGCAGTATTTT
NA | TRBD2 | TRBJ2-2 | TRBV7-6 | CASSQGLAGGTGELFF | TGTGCCAGCAGCCAGGGACTAGCGGGGGGAACCGGGGAGCTGTTTTTT
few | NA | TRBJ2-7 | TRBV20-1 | CSAPYEQYF | TGCAGTGCTCCTTACGAGCAGTACTTC
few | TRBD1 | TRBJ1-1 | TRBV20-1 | CSARDRGTEAFF | TGCAGTGCCCGGGACAGGGGCACTGAAGCTTTCTTT
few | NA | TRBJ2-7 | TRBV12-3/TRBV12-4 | CASSFSGTYGEQYF | TGTGCCAGCAGTTTTTCAGGGACATACGGCGAGCAGTACTTC
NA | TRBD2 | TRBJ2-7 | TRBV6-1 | CASTLAGTLSYEQYF | TGTGCCAGCACGCTAGCGGGTACACTTTCCTACGAGCAGTACTTC
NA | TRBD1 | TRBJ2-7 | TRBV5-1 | CASGTGGQGAEQYF | TGCGCCAGCGGGACAGGGGGGCAAGGGGCCGAGCAGTACTTC
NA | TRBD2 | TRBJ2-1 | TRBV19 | CASSSSGLAGLNEQFF | TGTGCCAGTAGTAGCTCGGGACTAGCGGGGCTCAATGAGCAGTTCTTC
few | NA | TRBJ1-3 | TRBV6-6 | CASSYGDFSGNTIYF | TGTGCCAGCAGTTACGGGGACTTCTCTGGAAACACCATATATTTT
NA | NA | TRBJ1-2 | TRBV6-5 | CASSPGGGYGYTF | TGTGCCAGCAGTCCGGGAGGAGGATATGGCTACACCTTC
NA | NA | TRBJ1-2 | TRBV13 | CASSLDVENYGYTF | TGTGCCAGCAGCTTAGACGTGGAGAACTATGGCTACACCTTC
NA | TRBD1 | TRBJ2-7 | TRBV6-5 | CASGAGTGAYEQYF | TGTGCCAGCGGGGCAGGGACAGGGGCCTACGAGCAGTACTTC
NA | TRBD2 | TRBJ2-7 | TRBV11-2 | CASSGGGAYEQYF | TGTGCCAGCAGCGGGGGGGGGGCCTACGAGCAGTACTTC
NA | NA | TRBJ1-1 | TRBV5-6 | CASSFSITAGTEAFF | TGTGCCAGCAGCTTTTCCATCACAGCCGGCACTGAAGCTTTCTTT
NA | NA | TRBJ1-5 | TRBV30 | CAWSVHRGDQPQHF | TGTGCCTGGAGTGTACATCGGGGAGATCAGCCCCAGCATTTT
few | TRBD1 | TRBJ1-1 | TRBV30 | CAWSEGTGRNTEAFF | TGTGCCTGGAGTGAGGGGACAGGGCGGAACACTGAAGCTTTCTTT
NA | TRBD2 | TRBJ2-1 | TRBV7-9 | CASSLSLAGTNNEQFF | TGTGCCAGCAGCTTATCCCTAGCGGGGACCAACAATGAGCAGTTCTTC
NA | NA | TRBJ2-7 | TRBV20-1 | CSASDGDYEQYF | TGCAGTGCCTCTGACGGCGACTACGAGCAGTACTTC
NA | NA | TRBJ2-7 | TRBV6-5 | CASAEEFSYEQYF | TGTGCCAGTGCGGAGGAATTTTCCTACGAGCAGTACTTC
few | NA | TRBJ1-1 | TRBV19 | CASRARRVAATEAFF | TGTGCCAGTAGAGCCCGCAGGGTGGCCGCGACTGAAGCTTTCTTT
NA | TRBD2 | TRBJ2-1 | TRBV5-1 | CASSSGGAPPNEQFF | TGCGCCAGCAGCTCCGGGGGGGCCCCCCCCAATGAGCAGTTCTTC
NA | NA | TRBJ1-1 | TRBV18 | CASSPNSGDTEAFF | TGTGCCAGCTCACCTAATTCCGGGGACACTGAAGCTTTCTTT
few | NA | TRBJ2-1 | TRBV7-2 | CASSLQSGRDEQFF | TGTGCCAGCAGCCTCCAGTCGGGGCGGGATGAGCAGTTCTTC
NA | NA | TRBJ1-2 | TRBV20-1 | CSAPPTEAYGYTF | TGCAGTGCCCCACCGACGGAGGCTTATGGCTACACCTTC
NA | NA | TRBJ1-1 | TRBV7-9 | CASSLFRAGRNTEAFF | TGTGCCAGCAGCTTATTCCGCGCAGGGAGGAACACTGAAGCTTTCTTT